What follows describes a single T cell receptor (beta chain). The data were produced by immunoSEQ multiplex PCR, yet TCRdb's version contains in-frame clones alone and is incomplete. This sample yields under 200,000 clones, of which approximately 86% are seen a single time; around 0.5% belongs to the top ten. The length of the CDR3 is 13 residues. CDR1 and CDR2 (germline): MNHEY, SVGAGI. The V end was cut by 5 bases, the J end by 8 bases, with 15 bases between. This entry is derived from a study of blood T cell repertoires in COVID-19. Whole-study context: Both acute and convalescent COVID-19 samples were obtained from the United States, Italy and Spain. T cells, B-cell-depleted T cells, or PBMCs provided the cDNA or gDNA that served as material.

Seattle patient enrollment occurred during active infection, with longitudinal follow-up thereafter. The sequence derives from a man aged 55 to 70 with COVID-19, enrolled during active disease. The gene calls are TRBV6-5 and TRBJ1-1; possible D gene TRBD1, 6 bases. The sample taken for sequencing was peripheral blood. The CDR3 spells CASSPYPTGEAFF. The CDR3 nucleotides are TGTGCCAGCAGTCCCTACCCTACAGGGGAAGCTTTCTTT.